This T cell receptor beta chain derives from a study of T cells after somatic rescue of genetic block. The table came from immunoSEQ multiplex PCR; TCRdb's copy has only in-frame clones and leaves some out. The sample has tens of thousands of clones, under 95% seen once. The CDR3 sequence is 12 residues long. Looked up from germline, CDR1 is SGDLS and CDR2 is YYNGEE. The V segment lost 0 bases and the J segment 8 bases; nucleotides outside the gene matches: 0. The V call is TRBV9, the J call TRBJ1-1, with 8 bases that match TRBD1. The sample comprised peripheral blood mononuclear cells (PBMCs). The clonotype originates from a man aged 25-40 years. This CDR3 reads CASSVDRGEAFF. As DNA, the CDR3 is TGTGCCAGCAGCGTAGACAGGGGGGAAGCTTTCTTT.